Listed here is a single TCR beta chain. The antigen remains unidentified. The CDR3 is made up of 13 amino acids. V gave up 4 bases and J gave up 2 bases, with 8 bases separating them. Germline lookup yields CDR1 MNHEY and CDR2 SMNVEV (reference sequence). The data were obtained in a study of cytomegalovirus exposure and HLA in healthy donors. On the study more broadly: Unique TCR beta sequences numbering some 120 million came from 190 million or so T cells in an earlier analysis. Regarding the study as a whole: Around 18,000 TCR beta sequences were associated with HLA alleles at 0.05 false discovery rate in a later analysis.

It was with 60 Vbeta and 13 Jbeta primers that the PCR ran. Profiling relied on immunoSEQ multiplex PCR, and the TCRdb table lists in-frame clones only, not all of them. The sample table sets out approximately 130,000 clones. This clonotype originated in a woman in her fifties or sixties in good health and CMV-seronegative. This rearrangement joins TRBV27 to TRBJ2-5; no firm D call. Sequenced material: PBMCs. CDR3 loop: CASSYGLQETQYF. The CDR3 bases are TGTGCCAGCAGTTATGGTCTACAAGAGACCCAGTACTTC.